This passage covers 29 T cell receptor beta chains from one sample sequenced in a study of CXCR3-negative and CXCR3-positive naive CD8 T cells. The TRB libraries of cDNA were built by UMI-labeled 5' RACE. TCRdb re-called the 5' RACE reads and gives one entry per CDR3 protein, without DNA. The sample's table shows over 70,000 distinct CDR3 sequences. The sequencing sample was made of naive CXCR3- CD8+ T cells from blood. Subset indicated: CD45RO-CCR7+CD27+CD95- naive CD8+ T cells lacking CXCR3 (TNR3-). The receptors were gathered from a human donor in good health. Some clones in this sample may be carry-over from other donors' samples.

The V call is TRBV5-1, the J call TRBJ1-1. Looked up from germline, CDR1 is SGHRS and CDR2 is YFSETQ. This CDR3 contains 15 residues. CDR3: CASSQAGPSNTEAFF.

The chain joins TRBV29-1 to TRBJ2-5; TCRdb's D call of TRBD1 is untestable without DNA. The CDR3 loop spans 13 amino acids. Germline assignment: CDR1 SQVTM and CDR2 ANQGSEA. This CDR3 reads CSVEGQMRETQYF.

The chain couples TRBV28 to TRBJ2-3; TCRdb calls TRBD2, which cannot be checked without DNA. Germline CDR1 reads MDHEN; CDR2 reads SYDVKM. The CDR3 is 14 residues long. The CDR3 protein is CASSLSGGTDTQYF.

This rearrangement joins TRBV25-1 to TRBJ2-3; TCRdb outputs TRBD2, but without DNA this stays unchecked. CDR1 and CDR2 (germline): MGHDK, SYGVNS. CDR3 length: 17 residues. The CDR3 loop reads CASSEFGSSGRLDTQYF.

The rearrangement uses TRBV11-3 and TRBJ2-1; no DNA is available, so the TRBD2 call from TCRdb remains unchecked. The CDR3 is 14 amino acids. CDR1 SGHNT and CDR2 YENEEA come from the germline V gene. CDR3 loop: CASSSGGAYNEQFF. The whole variable domain, filled in from reference TRBV11-3 and TRBJ2-1, reads EAGVVQSPRYKIIEKKQPVAFWCNPISGHNTLYWYLQNLGQGPELLIRYENEEAVDDSQLPKDRFSAERLKGVDSTLKIQPAELGDSAVYLCASSSGGAYNEQFFGPGTRLTVL.

The V gene is TRBV7-3, the J gene TRBJ2-2; with no DNA, the TCRdb D assignment of TRBD1 cannot be verified. The length of the CDR3 is 17 residues. Germline assignment: CDR1 SGHTA and CDR2 FQGTGA. The CDR3 region is CASSTLGAEANTGEVFF.

V and J are TRBV28 and TRBJ2-1; no DNA is available, so the TRBD2 call from TCRdb remains unchecked. The CDR3 is 16 amino acids. The germline gives CDR1 MDHEN, CDR2 SYDVKM. The CDR3 is CASSIAWGEGPNEQFF.

The chain links TRBV12-3 or TRBV12-4 to TRBJ1-1. This CDR3 is built from 13 residues. CDR3 amino acids: CASSLALGTEAFF.

The rearrangement joins TRBV29-1 to TRBJ2-1. The CDR3 is 16 amino acids. CDR1 and CDR2 from the germline V gene are SQVTM and ANQGSEA. This chain's CDR3 is CSVHWGNSKVGNEQFF.

The chain couples TRBV12-3 or TRBV12-4 to TRBJ2-2; checking the TCRdb D call of TRBD1 is not possible without DNA. This CDR3 is built from 15 residues. This chain's CDR3 is CASSWTGGTTGELFF.

The rearrangement uses TRBV7-9 and TRBJ2-2. Germline CDR1 SEHNR, CDR2 FQNEAQ (reference sequence). This CDR3 has 14 amino acids. The CDR3 is CASSFRGNTGELFF.

J is TRBJ2-5 and V is TRBV27; lacking DNA, the TRBD2 call made by TCRdb goes unchecked. This CDR3 has 16 residues. Germline values: CDR1 MNHEY, CDR2 SMNVEV (reference sequence). The chain's CDR3 is CASSRTGTRVRETQYF.

The chain links TRBV6-1 to TRBJ2-3; TCRdb's assignment of TRBD2 cannot be checked, as there is no DNA. CDR1 MNHNS and CDR2 SASEGT come from the germline V gene. This CDR3 contains 17 residues. CDR3 amino acids: CASSDGRGPPGTDTQYF.

The genes are TRBV2 and TRBJ1-2. The CDR3 runs 14 residues. Per the germline V gene, CDR1 is SNHLY and CDR2 is FYNNEI. This CDR3 is CASSESLGGHGYTF. Supplemented by reference TRBV2 and TRBJ1-2, the full variable domain reads EPEVTQTPSHQVTQMGQEVILRCVPISNHLYFYWYRQILGQKVEFLVSFYNNEISEKSEIFDDQFSVERPDGSNFTLKIRSTKLEDSAMYFCASSESLGGHGYTFGSGTRLTVV.

The chain links TRBV29-1 to TRBJ2-1; the TCRdb call, TRBD2, lacks DNA for checking. Germline CDR1 and CDR2: SQVTM and ANQGSEA. CDR3 length: 12 residues. CDR3 amino acids: CSPWTEGREQFF.

The J gene is TRBJ2-7, the V gene TRBV13. The CDR3 has 13 residues. Germline loops: CDR1 PRHDT, CDR2 FYEKMQ (reference sequence). CDR3: CASSFYSSYEQYF.

The V call is TRBV28, the J call TRBJ2-5; TCRdb outputs TRBD1, but without DNA this stays unchecked. CDR3 length: 15 residues. Germline CDR1 reads MDHEN; CDR2 reads SYDVKM. This chain's CDR3 is CASSLIQQGAGTQYF. Drawing the rest from reference TRBV28 and TRBJ2-5, the complete variable domain is DVKVTQSSRYLVKRTGEKVFLECVQDMDHENMFWYRQDPGLGLRLIYFSYDVKMKEKGDIPEGYSVSREKKERFSLILESASTNQTSMYLCASSLIQQGAGTQYFGPGTRLLVL.

V is TRBV6-6 and J is TRBJ2-1. This CDR3 is built from 16 residues. Per the germline V gene, CDR1 is MNHNY and CDR2 is SVGAGI (reference sequence). The CDR3 loop reads CASSYSITDPYNEQFF.

The rearrangement joins TRBV20-1 to TRBJ2-1; TCRdb gives TRBD1 as the D gene, but with no DNA this cannot be confirmed. This CDR3 contains 16 residues. The V gene's germline CDR1 is DFQATT and CDR2 SNEGSKA (reference sequence). This chain's CDR3 is CSARDIGGSSYNEQFF.

The V and J genes are TRBV27 and TRBJ2-4; the D call from TCRdb, TRBD1, cannot be confirmed without DNA. The CDR3 spans 14 residues. Germline V gene data show CDR1 as MNHEY and CDR2 as SMNVEV (reference sequence). The chain's CDR3 is CASSLDTRGDIQYF.

The CDR3 region is CASSLRGQGDEQYF. This chain links TRBV13 with TRBJ2-7; lacking DNA, the TRBD1 call made by TCRdb goes unchecked. The length of the CDR3 is 14 residues. Germline V gene data show CDR1 as PRHDT and CDR2 as FYEKMQ (reference sequence).

The V gene is TRBV21-1, the J gene TRBJ1-5; TCRdb designates TRBD1, a call that cannot be tested without DNA. TRBV21-1 is a pseudogene. This CDR3 is built from 15 residues. CDR3 residues: CASAPRTGHVGPQHF.

The V call is TRBV7-6, the J call TRBJ1-6. Germline CDR1 and CDR2: SGHVS and FNYEAQ. The CDR3 has 17 amino acids. CDR3 amino acids: CASSLDSGIGRNSPLHF.

The chain uses TRBV30 and TRBJ2-2; TCRdb calls TRBD1, which cannot be checked without DNA. CDR1 is GTSNPN and CDR2 is SVGIG in the germline V gene (reference sequence). This CDR3 contains 13 residues. The CDR3: CAIGRRNTGELFF.

The chain has TRBV7-9 and TRBJ1-2; the D call of TRBD1 rests on TCRdb alone, since no DNA is present to check it. Germline V lookup: CDR1 SEHNR, CDR2 FQNEAQ (reference sequence). This CDR3 has 14 amino acids. CDR3 sequence: CASSLGDSFYGYTF.

V is TRBV12-3 or TRBV12-4 and J is TRBJ2-7; TCRdb designates TRBD2, a call that cannot be tested without DNA. CDR3 size: 14 residues. CDR3 loop: CASSDSGTSYEQYF.

J is TRBJ2-1 and V is TRBV3-1; TCRdb's assignment of TRBD2 cannot be checked, as there is no DNA. CDR1 and CDR2 (germline): LGHDT, YNNKEL (reference sequence). This CDR3 has 20 amino acids. CDR3 in amino acids: CASSPRPLAGGPSSYNEQFF.

The chain employs TRBV4-1 and TRBJ1-1. The CDR3 sequence is 13 residues long. The germline CDR1 and CDR2 sequences are MGHRA and YSYEKL. CDR3 protein: CASSQAGVVLAFF.

The chain employs TRBV4-1 and TRBJ2-3. The CDR3 runs 14 residues. Germline lookup yields CDR1 MGHRA and CDR2 YSYEKL. CDR3 residues: CASSQVEYTDTQYF.